This section outlines one T cell receptor beta chain sequence together with its context. Its antigen remains unidentified. UMI-tagged TRB cDNA libraries were built via 5' RACE. TCRdb reanalyzed the 5' RACE reads and collapses them to one entry per CDR3 protein, without DNA. This sample lists over 150,000 distinct CDR3 sequences; its ten largest clones have approximately 0.46%. CDR1 KGHDR and CDR2 SFDVKD come from the germline V gene. The CDR3 extends over 12 amino acids. The data derive from a study of CXCR3-negative and CXCR3-positive naive CD8 T cells. Within the CD8+ T cell compartment, naive cells were CD45RO-CCR7+CD27+CD95-. Study-level points and caveats: Similar TRBV-TRBJ gene usage was seen in naive CXCR3-negative and CXCR3-positive cells, but not in memory cells. Relative to CXCR3-negative naive cells, CXCR3-positive naive cells had more hydrophobic TRB CDR3s.

The V gene is TRBV24-1, the J gene TRBJ2-7; no DNA is available, so the TRBD1 call from TCRdb remains unchecked. The TCR originated in a human donor in good health. Some clones in this sample may be carry-over from other donors' samples. What was sequenced was naive CXCR3+ CD8+ T cells from blood. Specified subset: CD45RO-CCR7+CD27+CD95- naive CD8+ T cells expressing CXCR3 (TNR3+). CDR3 amino acids: CATPRQGSEQYF.